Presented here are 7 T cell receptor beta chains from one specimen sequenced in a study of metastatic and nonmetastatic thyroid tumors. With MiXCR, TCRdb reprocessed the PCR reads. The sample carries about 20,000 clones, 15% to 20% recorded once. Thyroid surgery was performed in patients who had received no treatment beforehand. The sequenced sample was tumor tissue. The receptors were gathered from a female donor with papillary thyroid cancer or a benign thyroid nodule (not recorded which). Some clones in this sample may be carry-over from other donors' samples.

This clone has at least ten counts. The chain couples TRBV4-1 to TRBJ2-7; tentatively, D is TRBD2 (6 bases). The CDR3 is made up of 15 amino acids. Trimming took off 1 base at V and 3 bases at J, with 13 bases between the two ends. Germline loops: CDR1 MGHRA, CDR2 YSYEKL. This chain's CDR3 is CASSQGLAPSYEQYF. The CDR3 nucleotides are TGCGCCAGCAGCCAAGGGCTAGCGCCCAGCTACGAGCAGTACTTC.

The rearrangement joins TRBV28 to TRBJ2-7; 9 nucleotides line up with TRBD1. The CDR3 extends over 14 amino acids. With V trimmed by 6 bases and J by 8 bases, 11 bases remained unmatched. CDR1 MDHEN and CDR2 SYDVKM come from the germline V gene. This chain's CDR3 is CASSSEGQGSKQYF. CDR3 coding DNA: TGTGCCAGCAGCTCAGAGGGACAGGGCAGTAAGCAGTACTTC.

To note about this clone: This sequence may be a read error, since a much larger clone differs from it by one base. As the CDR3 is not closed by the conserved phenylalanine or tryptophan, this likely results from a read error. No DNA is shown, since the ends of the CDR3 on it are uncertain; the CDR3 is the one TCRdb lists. The CDR3 region is CASRNGLGSLS. The chain joins TRBV7-9 to TRBJ2-6. The CDR3 totals 11 residues, both ends included. Per germline, CDR1 SEHNR and CDR2 FQNEAQ (reference sequence).

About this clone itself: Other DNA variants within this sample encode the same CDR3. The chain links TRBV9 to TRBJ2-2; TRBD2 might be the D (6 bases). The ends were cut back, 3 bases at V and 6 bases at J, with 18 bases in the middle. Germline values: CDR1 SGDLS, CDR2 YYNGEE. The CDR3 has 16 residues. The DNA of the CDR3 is TGTGCCAGCAGCGCCGTAGCAGGGAGGTACTCCGGGGAGCTGTTTTTT. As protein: CASSAVAGRYSGELFF.

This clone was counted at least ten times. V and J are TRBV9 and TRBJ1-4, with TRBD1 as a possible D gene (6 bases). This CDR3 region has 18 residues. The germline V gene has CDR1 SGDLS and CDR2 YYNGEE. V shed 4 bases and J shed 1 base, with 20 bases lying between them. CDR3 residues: CASSSKSGAGGTNEKLFF. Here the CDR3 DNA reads TGTGCCAGCAGCTCTAAATCAGGGGCAGGAGGAACTAATGAAAAACTGTTTTTT.

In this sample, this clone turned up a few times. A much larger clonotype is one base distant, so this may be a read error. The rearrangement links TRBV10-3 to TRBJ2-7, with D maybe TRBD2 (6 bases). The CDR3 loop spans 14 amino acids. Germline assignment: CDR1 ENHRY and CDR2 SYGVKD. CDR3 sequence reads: CTISDKRVGLEQYF. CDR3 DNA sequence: TGTACCATCAGTGACAAGCGGGTGGGCCTCGAGCAGTACTTC.

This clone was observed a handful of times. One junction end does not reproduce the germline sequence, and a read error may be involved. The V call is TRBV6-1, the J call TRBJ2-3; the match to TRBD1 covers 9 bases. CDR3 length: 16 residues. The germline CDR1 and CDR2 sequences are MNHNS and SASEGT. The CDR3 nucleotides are TGTGCCAGCAATGAAAGTCCGGGACAGGGTACAGATACGCAGTATTTT. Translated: CASNESPGQGTDTQYF.